The rows below give T cell receptor beta chains drawn from one sample of a study of blood T cells in healthy people across ages. TCRdb reanalysed the 5' RACE reads using MiXCR and keeps one entry per CDR3 protein. Among approximately 800,000 distinct CDR3 sequences, 55% to 70% were seen once, and the ten largest hold 22%. Sample: blood. These receptors were collected from a man aged 25-40 years in good health. Both conserved end residues are part of each CDR3. D genes are given only for firm matches. Clone sizes are given selectively: once, few, many, or a class where the clone is expanded.

J | D | length | V | size | CDR3 | DNA
TRBJ1-5 | TRBD1 | 14 | TRBV6-5 | once | CASSTDRNNQPQHF | TGTGCCAGCAGTACGGACAGGAACAATCAGCCCCAGCATTTT
TRBJ2-7 | NA | 14 | TRBV6-6 | NA | CASLLSGPSYEQYF | TGTGCCAGCTTACTCAGCGGGCCATCCTACGAGCAGTACTTC
TRBJ1-2 | NA | 14 | TRBV7-2 | many | CASSLAVQARDYTF | TGTGCCAGCAGCTTAGCGGTACAGGCCCGGGACTACACCTTC
TRBJ2-1 | TRBD2 | 15 | TRBV6-1 | NA | CASRPRTSGGGEQFF | TGTGCCAGCAGACCCCGGACTAGTGGTGGCGGTGAGCAGTTCTTC
TRBJ2-1 | TRBD2 | 15 | TRBV2 | NA | CASRMGLAGGEEQFF | TGTGCCAGCAGGATGGGACTAGCGGGAGGAGAGGAGCAGTTCTTC
TRBJ2-3 | NA | 13 | TRBV7-2 | few | CASSLQGRDTQYF | TGTGCCAGCAGCTTACAGGGGAGAGATACGCAGTATTTT
TRBJ2-5 | NA | 12 | TRBV7-2 | few | CASSLVLGEQYF | TGTGCCAGCAGCTTAGTGTTAGGTGAGCAGTACTTC
TRBJ2-3 | NA | 15 | TRBV7-9 | NA | CASTLDSGAGDTQYF | TGTGCCAGCACCTTGGACAGCGGGGCGGGAGATACGCAGTATTTT
TRBJ2-1 | NA | 13 | TRBV7-9 | NA | CASSPRNNNEQFF | TGTGCCAGCAGCCCTCGGAATAACAATGAGCAGTTCTTC
TRBJ2-3 | NA | 13 | TRBV20-1 | NA | CSASQSGTDTQYF | TGCAGTGCTAGCCAGAGTGGCACAGATACGCAGTATTTT
TRBJ2-5 | NA | 11 | TRBV20-1 | NA | CSARMDGEQYF | TGCAGTGCTAGGATGGATGGGGAGCAGTACTTC
TRBJ1-5 | NA | 10 | TRBV20-1 | many | CSAGRGFQHF | TGCAGTGCTGGCAGGGGTTTCCAGCATTTT
TRBJ1-5 | TRBD1 | 16 | TRBV6-5 | NA | CASSITFQGGIQPQHF | TGTGCCAGCAGTATCACGTTCCAGGGGGGGATTCAGCCCCAGCATTTT
TRBJ2-7 | TRBD1 | 15 | TRBV10-2 | NA | CASSEFDREGFEQYF | TGCGCCAGCAGTGAGTTCGACAGGGAAGGGTTCGAGCAGTACTTC
TRBJ1-2 | NA | 13 | TRBV5-5 | NA | CASSLMGERGYTF | TGTGCCAGCAGCTTGATGGGTGAGAGAGGCTACACCTTC
TRBJ1-6 | TRBD1 | 14 | TRBV12-3/TRBV12-4 | NA | CASSQDRDNSPLHF | TGTGCCAGCAGCCAAGACAGGGATAATTCACCCCTCCACTTT
TRBJ1-6 | NA | 13 | TRBV6-2/TRBV6-3 | NA | CASNPNVGSPLHF | TGTGCCAGCAATCCCAACGTCGGTTCACCCCTCCACTTT
TRBJ2-7 | NA | 13 | TRBV6-2/TRBV6-3 | once | CASSFDSTDEQYF | TGCGCCAGCAGTTTTGATAGTACCGACGAGCAGTACTTC
TRBJ1-1 | TRBD1 | 12 | TRBV30 | NA | CAWSVLGGEAFF | TGTGCCTGGAGTGTACTAGGGGGCGAAGCTTTCTTT
TRBJ2-1 | TRBD2 | 13 | TRBV5-1 | once | CASSLSGNPEQFF | TGCGCCAGCAGCTTGAGCGGGAACCCTGAGCAGTTCTTC
TRBJ2-3 | TRBD1 | 14 | TRBV7-9 | NA | CASTHRGDTDTQYF | TGTGCCAGCACCCACAGGGGGGACACAGATACGCAGTATTTT
TRBJ2-1 | TRBD2 | 15 | TRBV7-8 | NA | CASRPGTSALNEQFF | TGTGCCAGCAGACCCGGGACTAGCGCGCTTAATGAGCAGTTCTTC
TRBJ2-7 | TRBD2 | 14 | TRBV9 | NA | CASSPPGGVVEQYF | TGTGCCAGCAGCCCCCCCGGGGGGGTGGTCGAGCAGTACTTC
TRBJ1-2 | TRBD1 | 12 | TRBV2 | few | CASSEGTGIYTF | TGTGCCAGCAGTGAAGGGACAGGGATCTACACCTTC
TRBJ1-5 | NA | 15 | TRBV5-1 | NA | CASSWGPNSNQPQHF | TGCGCCAGCAGCTGGGGACCGAATAGCAATCAGCCCCAGCATTTT
TRBJ2-1 | TRBD2 | 15 | TRBV20-1 | few | CSAIVGLAGNNEQFF | TGCAGTGCTATAGTGGGACTAGCAGGAAACAATGAGCAGTTCTTC
TRBJ2-1 | NA | 14 | TRBV3-1 | NA | CASSRSEGYGEQFF | TGTGCCAGCAGCCGGTCAGAGGGATACGGTGAGCAGTTCTTC
TRBJ1-2 | TRBD1 | 16 | TRBV11-2 | NA | CASSLAGTGFNYGYTF | TGTGCCAGCAGCTTAGCCGGGACAGGCTTCAACTATGGCTACACCTTC
TRBJ2-5 | NA | 14 | TRBV25-1 | NA | CASSVGQSLGTQYF | TGTGCCAGCAGTGTAGGACAGTCTCTGGGGACCCAGTACTTC
TRBJ1-2 | NA | 15 | TRBV9 | NA | CASSSMDGTLHGYTF | TGTGCCAGCAGCTCCATGGACGGGACCCTCCATGGCTACACCTTC
TRBJ1-1 | NA | 15 | TRBV7-6 | few | CASSVLLGSDTEAFF | TGTGCCAGCAGCGTTCTCCTGGGGTCGGACACTGAAGCTTTCTTT
TRBJ2-5 | TRBD1 | 15 | TRBV20-1 | few | CSASTGQAIQETQYF | TGCAGTGCTAGTACGGGACAGGCCATCCAAGAGACCCAGTACTTC
TRBJ2-3 | NA | 13 | TRBV29-1 | NA | CSVRGRATDTQYF | TGCAGCGTTCGAGGACGCGCGACAGATACGCAGTATTTT
TRBJ1-2 | TRBD1 | 13 | TRBV25-1 | NA | CASSEQGGDGYTF | TGTGCCAGCAGTGAACAGGGGGGAGATGGCTACACCTTC
TRBJ2-7 | TRBD2 | 14 | TRBV7-6 | NA | CASSSGGSPYEQYF | TGTGCCAGCAGCTCGGGGGGTTCCCCCTACGAGCAGTACTTC
TRBJ1-2 | TRBD1 | 13 | TRBV6-1 | few | CASRSGGAYGYTF | TGTGCCAGCAGATCAGGGGGCGCTTATGGCTACACCTTC
TRBJ2-1 | TRBD2 | 16 | TRBV4-2 | NA | CASSQAPSGGFNEQFF | TGTGCCAGCAGCCAAGCTCCTAGCGGGGGTTTCAATGAGCAGTTCTTC
TRBJ1-5 | NA | 18 | TRBV6-2/TRBV6-3 | NA | CASSYSRHPLVGNQPQHF | TGTGCCAGCAGTTACTCTCGACACCCCCTTGTTGGCAATCAGCCCCAGCATTTT
TRBJ2-5 | NA | 14 | TRBV7-9 | NA | CASSSDVKVETQYF | TGTGCCAGCAGCTCGGACGTCAAGGTGGAGACCCAGTACTTC
TRBJ2-2 | NA | 15 | TRBV4-2 | NA | CASSPEGTNTGELFF | TGTGCCAGCAGTCCCGAGGGCACGAACACCGGGGAGCTGTTTTTT
TRBJ1-6 | NA | 14 | TRBV9 | NA | CASSVEGGSSPLHF | TGTGCCAGCAGCGTAGAGGGGGGATCTTCACCCCTCCACTTT
TRBJ1-6 | NA | 12 | TRBV4-3 | NA | CASSQGGPPLHF | TGCGCCAGCAGCCAAGGCGGGCCACCCCTCCACTTT
TRBJ2-7 | NA | 15 | TRBV9 | few | CASSFGARPPDEQYF | TGTGCCAGCAGCTTCGGAGCGCGGCCGCCTGACGAGCAGTACTTC
TRBJ1-6 | NA | 16 | TRBV7-2 | many | CASSLATGENNSPLHF | TGTGCCAGCAGCTTAGCCACAGGAGAAAATAATTCACCCCTCCACTTT
TRBJ2-7 | TRBD1 | 14 | TRBV29-1 | few | CSVIPGQFSYEQYF | TGCAGCGTCATCCCGGGACAGTTCTCCTACGAGCAGTACTTC
TRBJ1-2 | TRBD1 | 13 | TRBV29-1 | few | CSADPTGGLGYTF | TGCAGCGCTGACCCCACAGGGGGTTTGGGCTACACCTTC
TRBJ2-2 | NA | 15 | TRBV6-5 | NA | CASSYAAGNTGELFF | TGTGCCAGCAGTTACGCGGCAGGGAACACCGGGGAGCTGTTTTTT
TRBJ2-1 | NA | 13 | TRBV28 | NA | CASRPMSYNEQFF | TGTGCCAGCAGACCCATGTCCTACAATGAGCAGTTCTTC